What follows describes a single T cell receptor beta chain. No antigen is known for it. The germline V gene has CDR1 SGHAT and CDR2 FQNNGV. The length of the CDR3 is 14 residues. V dropped 3 bases and J dropped 4 bases, with 12 bases sitting between them. This sample stems from a study of beta chain features in type 1 diabetes. As for the study in general: Age and gender were similar between patients and healthy donors, as were cell yields.

Study-wide results and caveats: Any HLA effect on TCRB rearrangement was left unresolved by small sub-analyses.

The isolated RNA, all of it, was reverse transcribed, so expressed TCRB transcripts were what got sequenced. Samples of naive, central memory and regulatory T cells yielded a mean of about 3.57 million reads. The data were produced by immunoSEQ multiplex PCR, yet TCRdb's version contains in-frame clones alone and is incomplete. The sample includes around 160,000 clones, 48% of them seen just once. Material for sequencing was Tregs from blood. This receptor was obtained from a man younger than 35 in good health. The rearrangement joins TRBV11-2 to TRBJ1-1; possibly TRBD1 for D (5 bases). CDR3 loop: CASSFHGGSTEAFF. CDR3 DNA: TGTGCCAGCAGCTTCCACGGGGGATCCACTGAAGCTTTCTTT.